These T cell receptor beta chains were read from a single sample in a study of radiotherapy plus CTLA-4 blockade in lung cancer. The repertoire was sequenced with immunoSEQ multiplex PCR; TCRdb's copy has only in-frame clones and lacks some. The sample has tens of thousands of clones; 65% to 85% are singletons. The sequenced sample was peripheral blood, obtained from a patient treated with radiotherapy plus ipilimumab. All receptors derive from a human donor with non-small cell lung cancer who had a partial response to radiotherapy plus ipilimumab. Each CDR3 is given with its conserved first and last residue. A D gene is named only where the DNA matches it firmly. Clone sizes are given selectively: once, few, many, or a class where the clone is expanded.

d_gene	abundance	v_gene	j_gene	CDR3nt	CDR3aa
TRBD2	-	TRBV6-4	TRBJ2-3	TGTGCCAGCAGTCGTACTAGCGGGGGAACAGATACGCAGTATTTT	CASSRTSGGTDTQYF
TRBD2	-	TRBV11-2	TRBJ2-7	TGTGCCAGCAGCTCCCCCGGGACTAGCAGATGGGACGAGCAGTACTTC	CASSSPGTSRWDEQYF
-	few	TRBV20-1	TRBJ1-2	TGCAGTGCTGGGGGGGTGGGCCAGCCATCCTTC	CSAGGVGQPSF
-	-	TRBV6-1	TRBJ1-3	TGTGCCATATCCTCGGGATTCTCTGGAAACACCATATATTTT	CAISSGFSGNTIYF
-	few	TRBV6-4	TRBJ2-1	TGTGCCAGCAGCCCGAAGCACGGGGATATTCTGATCTTC	CASSPKHGDILIF
-	-	TRBV5-1	TRBJ2-7	TGCGCCAGCAGGGGGGCCGGGAAAGCAACCTACGAGCAGTACTTC	CASRGAGKATYEQYF
TRBD1	-	TRBV7-9	TRBJ2-7	TGTGCCAGCAGATCGACAGGGGCCTCCTACGAGCAGTACTTC	CASRSTGASYEQYF
-	-	TRBV5-4	TRBJ1-2	TGTGCCAGCAGCTTGGGGCTTCCTAACTATGGCTACACCTTC	CASSLGLPNYGYTF
TRBD1	-	TRBV7-8	TRBJ1-5	TGTGCCAGCAGCCTCAGACAGGGGCTCGATCAGCCCCAGCATTTT	CASSLRQGLDQPQHF
-	-	TRBV21-1	TRBJ1-6	TGTGCCAGCAGCAAAGTTAAAGGGGCCCTACAGGGGGCAAGATCACCCCTCCACTTT	CASSKVKGALQGARSPLHF
TRBD1	-	TRBV4-2	TRBJ2-5	TGTGCCAGCAGCCAAGGGACAGGGGCCGAGACCCAGTACTTC	CASSQGTGAETQYF
-	-	TRBV5-1	TRBJ1-6	TGCGCCAGCAGCTTGGCTGAGGAGTCCTATAATTCACCCCTCCACTTT	CASSLAEESYNSPLHF
-	-	TRBV11-2	TRBJ2-3	TGTGCCAGCAGCCCGGGGGGCGGCGCAGATACGCAGTATTTT	CASSPGGGADTQYF
TRBD1	-	TRBV5-1	TRBJ2-7	TGCGCCAGCAGCTTGGCCGGGACAGACGAGCAGTACTTC	CASSLAGTDEQYF
-	-	TRBV7-9	TRBJ1-1	TGTGCCAGCAGCTTAGTTCAGGGGAACACTGAAGCTTTCTTT	CASSLVQGNTEAFF
TRBD2	-	TRBV28	TRBJ2-2	TGTGCCAGCAGCCCCACTAGCGGGGGATACAACACCGGGGAGCTGTTTTTT	CASSPTSGGYNTGELFF
TRBD1	few	TRBV7-6	TRBJ1-6	TGTGCCAGCAGCTTAGACAGGGGGAGCTCCTATAATTCACCCCTCCACTTT	CASSLDRGSSYNSPLHF
TRBD1	-	TRBV10-3	TRBJ1-4	TGTGCCATCAGCGCAACAGGGGGGCGAATGGAGAGTGAAAAACTGTTTTTT	CAISATGGRMESEKLFF
-	-	TRBV28	TRBJ1-5	TGTGCCAGCAGTTTCGCCCAGGGTGGCAATCAGCCCCAGCATTTT	CASSFAQGGNQPQHF
-	once	TRBV21-1	TRBJ1-5	TGTGCCAGCAGCACGCTCACAGGGTTGGGGCAGCCCCAGCATTTT	CASSTLTGLGQPQHF
TRBD1	once	TRBV5-4	TRBJ2-3	TGTGCCAGCAGCTTGTTCAGGGGGACAGATACGCAGTATTTT	CASSLFRGTDTQYF
TRBD1	-	TRBV5-1	TRBJ2-3	TGCGCCAGCAGTACCGGGATCAGGACAGGGGTTTCAGATACGCAGTATTTT	CASSTGIRTGVSDTQYF
TRBD1	-	TRBV5-1	TRBJ2-2	TGCGCCAGCAGCTGGGACCTCCGGGACAGTAGGAACACCGGGGAGCTGTTTTTT	CASSWDLRDSRNTGELFF
TRBD2	-	TRBV2	TRBJ2-5	TGTGCCAGCAGTGTGGAACTAGCGGGGGCCCAGTACTTC	CASSVELAGAQYF
-	-	TRBV18	TRBJ2-7	TGTGCCAGCTCCCGCGACAGCTACGAGCAGTACTTC	CASSRDSYEQYF
-	few	TRBV7-9	TRBJ2-2	TGTGCCAGCAGCTCGTGGCAGGCTGCGAACACCGGGGAGCTGTTTTTT	CASSSWQAANTGELFF
TRBD2	-	TRBV5-1	TRBJ2-5	TGCGCCAGCAGCTCCTGGACTAGCGGGGAACAAGAGACCCAGTACTTC	CASSSWTSGEQETQYF
TRBD1	once	TRBV11-2	TRBJ1-1	TGTGCCAGCAGCTTCTTACAGGGGTTGAACACTGAAGCTTTCTTT	CASSFLQGLNTEAFF
TRBD1	-	TRBV7-2	TRBJ2-1	TGTGCCAGCAGCGTCGTCGGGACAGGAAGCTCCTACAATGAGCAGTTCTTC	CASSVVGTGSSYNEQFF
-	-	TRBV7-3	TRBJ2-2	TGTGCCAGCAGCTCTTCTAACACCGGGGAGCTGTTTTTT	CASSSSNTGELFF